The 28 T cell receptor beta chains in this list originate from one sample, sequenced in a study of T cell responses to AZD1222 COVID-19 vaccine. The table came from immunoSEQ multiplex PCR; TCRdb's copy has only in-frame clones and leaves some out. Of some 150,000 clones in the sample, approximately 91% were seen once. The material was peripheral blood, obtained 28 days after the second AZD1222 dose. These receptors were taken from an adult who received the AZD1222 COVID-19 vaccine.

This rearrangement joins TRBV4-1 to TRBJ1-2; 7 bases are a match to TRBD1. CDR3 size: 15 residues. CDR1 and CDR2 from the germline V gene are MGHRA and YSYEKL. J was trimmed by 4 bases and V by 1 base; bases with no gene match: 6. The CDR3 sequence is CASSQGARGIYGYTF. CDR3 DNA: TGCGCCAGCAGCCAAGGCGCCAGGGGGATCTATGGCTACACCTTC.

The chain recombines TRBV5-5 with TRBJ1-5; 7 bases are shared with TRBD1. Germline lookup yields CDR1 SGHKS and CDR2 YYEKEE (reference sequence). The CDR3 runs 12 residues. Trimming cost V 2 bases and J 9 bases; bases outside gene matches: 2. The CDR3 is CASSLSGGPQHF. In nucleotides, the CDR3 is TGTGCCAGCAGCTTATCAGGGGGGCCCCAGCATTTT.

J is TRBJ2-5 and V is TRBV29-1, with D possibly being TRBD2 (7 bases). CDR1 is SQVTM and CDR2 is ANQGSEA in the germline V gene. This CDR3 has 12 residues. The V end lost 6 bases, the J end lost 3 bases, and 11 bases lay between the germline ends. For the CDR3, the DNA is TGCAGCGTCCGGGGGGCAGAAGAGACCCAGTACTTC. Its protein product is CSVRGAEETQYF.

V and J are TRBV9 and TRBJ2-1, with D possibly TRBD1 on 7 matching bases. The CDR3 length is 14 residues. The V gene's germline CDR1 is SGDLS and CDR2 YYNGEE. The ends were cut back, 6 bases at V and 9 bases at J, with 19 bases in the middle. CDR3: CASNTGGGGGEQFF. The CDR3 nucleotides read TGTGCCAGCAACACCGGAGGAGGGGGCGGTGAGCAGTTCTTC.

This chain connects TRBV6-5 to TRBJ1-2; 7 nucleotides agree with TRBD1. Germline V gives CDR1 MNHEY, CDR2 SVGAGI. The V segment lost 6 bases and the J segment 8 bases; nucleotides outside the gene matches: 6. The CDR3 length is 12 residues. The CDR3 bases are TGTGCCAGCAGCCGACAGGGAGGAGGCTACACCTTC. It translates to CASSRQGGGYTF.

The chain has TRBV5-1 and TRBJ2-7; the match to TRBD1 covers 7 bases. V trimming: 6 bases; J trimming: 3 bases; junction bases outside the gene matches: 12. CDR1 is SGHRS and CDR2 is YFSETQ in the germline V gene. This CDR3 has 15 amino acids. The CDR3 protein is CASTQGYEIYYEQYF. As DNA, the CDR3 is TGCGCCAGCACACAGGGGTATGAGATTTACTACGAGCAGTACTTC.

This clone was seen a single time. The chain couples TRBV6-5 to TRBJ2-5, with D unresolved. Germline CDR1 is MNHEY and CDR2 is SVGAGI. The V end was cut by 7 bases, the J end by 3 bases, with 12 bases between. The CDR3 runs to 13 residues. The CDR3 DNA sequence: TGTGCCAGCAAGCTAGGCCCTAAAGAGACCCAGTACTTC. Translation gives CASKLGPKETQYF.

This sequence joins TRBV5-1 and TRBJ2-1, with 10 bases that match TRBD1. Looked up from germline, CDR1 is SGHRS and CDR2 is YFSETQ. The CDR3 loop spans 16 amino acids. V shed 0 bases, J shed 7 bases, and the junction held 7 bases outside the gene matches. CDR3 amino acids: CASSLDGDRGVNEQFF. For the CDR3, the DNA is TGCGCCAGCAGCTTGGACGGGGACAGGGGAGTTAATGAGCAGTTCTTC.

The V and J genes are TRBV6-1 and TRBJ1-2; D ambiguous. V was cut by 3 bases and J by 3 bases, with 8 bases left in between. Germline-derived CDR1 and CDR2 are MNHNS and SASEGT. CDR3 length: 13 amino acids. Written as DNA, the CDR3 is TGTGCCAGCAGTGATTTGGGAGACTATGGCTACACCTTC. This encodes CASSDLGDYGYTF.

This chain links TRBV7-9 with TRBJ1-1, with D tentatively TRBD1 (6 bases). Germline V gene sequence: CDR1 SEHNR, CDR2 FQNEAQ (reference sequence). V lost 7 bases, J lost 0 bases, and 15 bases lay in between. The CDR3 consists of 15 residues. CDR3 residues: CASTPPNRVNTEAFF. As DNA, the CDR3 is TGTGCCAGCACCCCACCCAACAGGGTGAACACTGAAGCTTTCTTT.

The chain's CDR3 is CASSLGREGSPLHF. In nucleotides, the CDR3 is TGTGCCAGCAGCTTGGGCAGGGAAGGTTCACCCCTCCACTTT. The V and J genes are TRBV5-4 and TRBJ1-6, with TRBD1 as a possible D gene (5 bases). Trimming stripped 0 bases from V and 9 bases from J, with 10 bases between. CDR3 length: 14 residues. In germline, CDR1 is SGHNT, CDR2 YYREEE (reference sequence).

This chain joins TRBV27 and TRBJ1-1; no clear D. This CDR3 contains 11 residues. Germline V gene sequence: CDR1 MNHEY, CDR2 SMNVEV (reference sequence). V lost 6 bases and J lost 6, with 8 bases in between. The CDR3 sequence is CASRGRSEAFF. In nucleotides, the CDR3 is TGTGCCAGCAGGGGCAGGTCTGAAGCTTTCTTT.

The chain carries TRBV6-5 and TRBJ1-3; D remains unclear. V was shortened by 2 bases and J by 4 bases, with 12 bases between the two germline ends. Per the germline V gene, CDR1 is MNHEY and CDR2 is SVGAGI. The CDR3 has 15 residues. The CDR3 loop is CASSYNNPLGNTIYF. The CDR3 DNA reads TGTGCCAGCAGTTACAACAACCCTCTCGGAAACACCATATATTTT.

The chain recombines TRBV11-2 with TRBJ2-3, with D hard to call. Germline CDR1 reads SGHAT; CDR2 reads FQNNGV. With 0 bases removed from V and 7 bases from J, the gap between germline ends came to 5 bases. The CDR3 totals 12 residues. CDR3 residues: CASSLEPNTQYF. CDR3 DNA sequence: TGTGCCAGCAGCTTAGAACCTAATACGCAGTATTTT.

V usage is TRBV3-1 (or the pseudogene TRBV3-2) and J usage is TRBJ2-5; 9 bases agree with TRBD1. The germline gives CDR1 LGHDT, CDR2 YNNKEL (reference sequence). CDR3 length equals 13 residues. With V trimmed by 5 bases and J by 3 bases, 1 base remained unmatched. In DNA, the CDR3 is TGTGCCAGCAGCTGGGACAGGGAAGAGACCCAGTACTTC. Its protein product is CASSWDREETQYF.

The chain combines TRBV7-9 with TRBJ1-4, with a tentative D call TRBD1 (5 bases). Per the germline V gene, CDR1 is SEHNR and CDR2 is FQNEAQ (reference sequence). CDR3 length: 16 amino acids. V was clipped by 6 bases and J by 3 bases, with 17 bases between them. CDR3 sequence reads: CASSPGREVSNEKLFF. CDR3 in DNA: TGTGCCAGCAGTCCGGGACGGGAGGTTTCTAATGAAAAACTGTTTTTT. Looking up the rest from reference TRBV7-9 and TRBJ1-4 gives the full variable domain: DTGVSQNPRHKITKRGQNVTFRCDPISEHNRLYWYRQTLGQGPEFLTYFQNEAQLEKSRLLSDRFSAERPKGSFSTLEIQRTEQGDSAMYLCASSPGREVSNEKLFFGSGTQLSVL.

V and J are TRBV5-1 and TRBJ1-1; no firm D call. The CDR3 contains 13 residues. The germline CDR1 and CDR2 sequences are SGHRS and YFSETQ. The V gene lost 3 bases and the J gene lost 3 bases, with 9 bases spanning the gap. CDR3 sequence: CASSSPEYTEAFF. CDR3 coding DNA: TGCGCCAGCAGCTCCCCAGAGTACACTGAAGCTTTCTTT. The full variable domain, completed using reference TRBV5-1 and TRBJ1-1, is KAGVTQTPRYLIKTRGQQVTLSCSPISGHRSVSWYQQTPGQGLQFLFEYFSETQRNKGNFPGRFSGRQFSNSRSEMNVSTLELGDSALYLCASSSPEYTEAFFGQGTRLTVV.

The chain employs TRBV10-2 and TRBJ1-4; a possible D gene is TRBD1 (5 bases). The CDR3 length is 18 residues. Germline CDR1 WSHSY, CDR2 SAAADI. V gave up 7 bases and J gave up 2 bases, with 23 bases separating them. The CDR3 loop reads CASTLGRGAGRTNEKLFF. The CDR3, as DNA: TGCGCCAGCACTCTCGGACGCGGGGCAGGGAGGACTAATGAAAAACTGTTTTTT.

The chain employs TRBV2 and TRBJ2-5; a weak D match, TRBD1 (6 bases). The CDR3 is 12 residues long. The V end was cut by 7 bases, the J end by 1 base, with 7 bases between. CDR1 is SNHLY, CDR2 FYNNEI, per germline. The CDR3 region is CASKGGQETQYF. Here the CDR3 DNA reads TGTGCCAGCAAAGGGGGCCAAGAGACCCAGTACTTC.

The chain recombines TRBV19 with TRBJ2-7; 7 bases fit TRBD1. Germline V CDR1 and CDR2: LNHDA, SQIVND (reference sequence). V lost 3 bases, J lost 3 bases, and 2 bases stayed unmatched. The CDR3 spans 13 residues. CDR3 nucleotide sequence: TGTGCCAGTAGTATCGGGACAGACTACGAGCAGTACTTC. Its translation is CASSIGTDYEQYF.

This sequence joins TRBV19 and TRBJ2-1; 9 bases line up with TRBD2. The CDR3 totals 14 residues. CDR1 is LNHDA, CDR2 SQIVND, per germline (reference sequence). V gave up 4 bases and J gave up 7 bases; unmatched junction bases: 5. CDR3 DNA: TGTGCCAGTAGTAGCGGGAGGGCCCTGAATGAGCAGTTCTTC. The encoded protein is CASSSGRALNEQFF. Full variable domain (remainder filled in from reference TRBV19 and TRBJ2-1): DGGITQSPKYLFRKEGQNVTLSCEQNLNHDAMYWYRQDPGQGLRLIYYSQIVNDFQKGDIAEGYSVSREKKESFPLTVTSAQKNPTAFYLCASSSGRALNEQFFGPGTRLTVL.

As DNA, the CDR3 is TGCGCCAGCGAGACTAGCGGGAGGATCATCTACGAGCAGTACTTC. Protein: CASETSGRIIYEQYF. This chain links TRBV5-1 with TRBJ2-7, with TRBD2 matching 13 bases. The CDR3 extends over 15 amino acids. CDR1 and CDR2 from the germline V gene are SGHRS and YFSETQ. The trim removed 7 bases at V and 3 bases at J, leaving 7 bases unmatched.

The chain recombines TRBV5-1 with TRBJ2-6; D gene unclear. Trimming took 0 bases from V and 0 from J, leaving 4 bases between them. There are 15 residues in the CDR3. Germline V gives CDR1 SGHRS, CDR2 YFSETQ. The CDR3 loop reads CASSLDLSGANVLTF. The CDR3 bases are TGCGCCAGCAGCTTGGACCTCTCTGGGGCCAACGTCCTGACTTTC.

The chain combines TRBV29-1 with TRBJ2-1; D is possibly TRBD1 or TRBD2 (5 bases each). The V gene's germline CDR1 is SQVTM and CDR2 ANQGSEA. The ends were cut back, 7 bases at V and 7 bases at J, with 17 bases in the middle. The CDR3 runs 13 residues. CDR3 amino acids: CSGRPGQANEQFF. The CDR3 bases are TGCAGCGGCCGACCGGGGCAGGCTAATGAGCAGTTCTTC.

The genes are TRBV3-1 (or the pseudogene TRBV3-2) and TRBJ2-7; 12 nucleotides match TRBD2. J was trimmed by 6 bases and V by 0 bases; bases with no gene match: 6. The CDR3 totals 16 residues. Germline CDR1 reads LGHDT; CDR2 reads YNNKEL (reference sequence). The DNA of the CDR3 is TGTGCCAGCAGCCAAGATCTTCTAGCGGGAGGGGGCGAGCAGTACTTC. Translating gives CASSQDLLAGGGEQYF.

This clone was detected once. One junction end does not reproduce the germline sequence, and a read error may be involved. The gene calls are TRBV5-5 and TRBJ2-3, with 9 bases lining up with TRBD2. The CDR3 sequence is 16 residues long. The germline gives CDR1 SGHKS, CDR2 YYEKEE (reference sequence). The CDR3 sequence is CASSLVWGTSRDTQYF. The CDR3 DNA follows: TGTGCCAGCAGCTTGGTTTGGGGGACTAGCAGAGATACGCAGTATTTT.

The chain is built from TRBV6-5 and TRBJ1-6; D may be TRBD1 (5 bases). CDR3 size: 14 residues. With 2 bases removed from V and 7 bases from J, the gap between germline ends came to 9 bases. Germline CDR1 is MNHEY and CDR2 is SVGAGI. The CDR3: CASSYKGPNSPLHF. CDR3 DNA sequence: TGTGCCAGCAGTTACAAGGGGCCGAATTCACCCCTCCACTTT.

V is TRBV27 and J is TRBJ2-1; possibly TRBD1 for D (6 bases). The germline V gene encodes CDR1 MNHEY and CDR2 SMNVEV (reference sequence). This CDR3 contains 16 residues. Trimming took off 1 base at V and 4 bases at J, with 14 bases between the two ends. The CDR3 reads CASSLLGGRGYNEQFF. The DNA for the CDR3 is TGTGCCAGCAGTTTATTAGGGGGTCGAGGGTACAATGAGCAGTTCTTC.